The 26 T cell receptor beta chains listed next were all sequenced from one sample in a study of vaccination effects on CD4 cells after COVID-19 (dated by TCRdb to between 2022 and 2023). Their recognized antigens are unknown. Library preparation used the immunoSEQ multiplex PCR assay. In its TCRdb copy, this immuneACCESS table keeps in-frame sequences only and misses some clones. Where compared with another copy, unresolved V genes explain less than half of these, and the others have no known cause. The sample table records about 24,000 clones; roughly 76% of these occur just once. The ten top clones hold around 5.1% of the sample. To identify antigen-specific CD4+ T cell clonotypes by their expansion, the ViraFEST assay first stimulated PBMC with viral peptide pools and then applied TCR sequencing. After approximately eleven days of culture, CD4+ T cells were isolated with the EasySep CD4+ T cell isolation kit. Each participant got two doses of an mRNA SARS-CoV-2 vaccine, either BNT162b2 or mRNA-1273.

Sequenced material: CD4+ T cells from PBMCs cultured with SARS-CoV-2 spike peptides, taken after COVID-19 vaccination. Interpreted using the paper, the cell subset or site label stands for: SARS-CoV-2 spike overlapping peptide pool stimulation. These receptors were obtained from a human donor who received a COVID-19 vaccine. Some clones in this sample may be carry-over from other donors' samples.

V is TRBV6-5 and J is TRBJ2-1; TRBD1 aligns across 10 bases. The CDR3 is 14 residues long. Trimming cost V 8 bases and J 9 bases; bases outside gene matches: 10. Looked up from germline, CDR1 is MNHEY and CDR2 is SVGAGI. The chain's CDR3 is CASFGTGVGIEQFF. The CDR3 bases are TGTGCCAGCTTTGGGACAGGGGTGGGCATTGAGCAGTTCTTC.

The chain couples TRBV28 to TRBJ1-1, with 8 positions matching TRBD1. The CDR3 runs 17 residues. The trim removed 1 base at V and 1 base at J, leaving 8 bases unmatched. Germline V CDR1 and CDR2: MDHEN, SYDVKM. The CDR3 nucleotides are TGTGCCAGCAGTTTATCGTTAGACAGGGGCAAGAACACTGAAGCTTTCTTT. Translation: CASSLSLDRGKNTEAFF. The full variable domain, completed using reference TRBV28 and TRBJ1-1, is DVKVTQSSRYLVKRTGEKVFLECVQDMDHENMFWYRQDPGLGLRLIYFSYDVKMKEKGDIPEGYSVSREKKERFSLILESASTNQTSMYLCASSLSLDRGKNTEAFFGQGTRLTVV.

Here the CDR3 reads CASSYQGAPGNTIYF. The DNA of the CDR3 is TGTGCCAGCAGTTACCAGGGGGCGCCTGGAAACACCATATATTTT. The rearrangement uses TRBV9 and TRBJ1-3, with 8 positions matching TRBD1. The V segment lost 5 bases and the J segment 2 bases; nucleotides outside the gene matches: 6. CDR3 size: 15 residues. Germline CDR1 reads SGDLS; CDR2 reads YYNGEE. The full variable domain, its missing parts supplied by reference TRBV9 and TRBJ1-3, is DSGVTQTPKHLITATGQRVTLRCSPRSGDLSVYWYQQSLDQGLQFLIQYYNGEERAKGNILERFSAQQFPDLHSELNLSSLELGDSALYFCASSYQGAPGNTIYFGEGSWLTVV.

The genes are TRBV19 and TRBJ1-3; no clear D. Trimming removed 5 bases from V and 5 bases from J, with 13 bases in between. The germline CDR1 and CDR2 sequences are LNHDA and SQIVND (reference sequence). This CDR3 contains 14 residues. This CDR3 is CASSDGRTRNTIYF. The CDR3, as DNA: TGTGCCAGTAGTGACGGACGTACGAGAAACACCATATATTTT.

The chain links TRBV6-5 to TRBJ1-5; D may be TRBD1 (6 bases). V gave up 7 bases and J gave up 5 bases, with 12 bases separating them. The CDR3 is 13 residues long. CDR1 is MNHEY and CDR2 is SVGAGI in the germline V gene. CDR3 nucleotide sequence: TGTGCCAGCAAGGGGGGGGGCGATCAGCCCCAGCATTTT. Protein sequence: CASKGGGDQPQHF.

CDR3 coding DNA: TGCGCCAGCAGCCTCGGGACAGGGCCAGATACGCAGTATTTT. Translation gives CASSLGTGPDTQYF. The chain is built from TRBV5-1 and TRBJ2-3; the match to TRBD1 covers 9 bases. Germline V gene sequence: CDR1 SGHRS, CDR2 YFSETQ. This CDR3 comprises 14 residues. With V trimmed by 4 bases and J by 4 bases, 4 bases remained unmatched.

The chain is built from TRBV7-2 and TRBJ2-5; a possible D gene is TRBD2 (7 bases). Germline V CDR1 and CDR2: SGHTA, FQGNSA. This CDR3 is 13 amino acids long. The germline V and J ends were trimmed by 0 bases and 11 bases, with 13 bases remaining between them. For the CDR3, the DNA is TGTGCCAGCAGCTTAGCGGGGGGGGCACCTCAGTACTTC. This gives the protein CASSLAGGAPQYF. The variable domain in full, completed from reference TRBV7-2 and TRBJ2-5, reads GAGVSQSPSNKVTEKGKDVELRCDPISGHTALYWYRQSLGQGLEFLIYFQGNSAPDKSGLPSDRFSAERTGGSVSTLTIQRTQQEDSAVYLCASSLAGGAPQYFGPGTRLLVL.

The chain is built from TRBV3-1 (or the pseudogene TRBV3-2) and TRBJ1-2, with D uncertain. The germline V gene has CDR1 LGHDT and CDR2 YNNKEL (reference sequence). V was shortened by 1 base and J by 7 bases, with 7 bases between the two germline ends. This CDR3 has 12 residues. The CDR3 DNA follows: TGTGCCAGCAGCCAAGTGTCCCGTGGCTACACCTTC. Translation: CASSQVSRGYTF.

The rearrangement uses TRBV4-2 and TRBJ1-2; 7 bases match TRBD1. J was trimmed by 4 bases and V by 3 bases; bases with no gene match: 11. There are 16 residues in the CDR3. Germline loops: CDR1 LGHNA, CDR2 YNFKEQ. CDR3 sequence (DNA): TGTGCCAGCAGCCAGGACAGGACAGAATTCTTCTATGGCTACACCTTC. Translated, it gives CASSQDRTEFFYGYTF.

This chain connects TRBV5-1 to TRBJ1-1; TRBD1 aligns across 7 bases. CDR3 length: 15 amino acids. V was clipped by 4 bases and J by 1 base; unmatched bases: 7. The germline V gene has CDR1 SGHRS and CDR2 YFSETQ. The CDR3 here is CASSQLDRANTEAFF. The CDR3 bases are TGCGCCAGCAGCCAGTTAGACAGGGCGAACACTGAAGCTTTCTTT.

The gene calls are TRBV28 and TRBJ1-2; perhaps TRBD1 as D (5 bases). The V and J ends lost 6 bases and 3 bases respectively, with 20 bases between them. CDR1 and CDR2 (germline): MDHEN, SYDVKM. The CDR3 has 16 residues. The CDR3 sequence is CASRSPALGVDYGYTF. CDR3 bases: TGTGCCAGCAGATCGCCCGCGTTGGGGGTGGACTATGGCTACACCTTC.

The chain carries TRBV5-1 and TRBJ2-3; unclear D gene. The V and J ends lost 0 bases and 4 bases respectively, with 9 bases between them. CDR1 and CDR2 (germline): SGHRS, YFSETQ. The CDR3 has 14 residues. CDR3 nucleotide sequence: TGCGCCAGCAGCTTGGTACTTCGTGCAGATACGCAGTATTTT. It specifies CASSLVLRADTQYF.

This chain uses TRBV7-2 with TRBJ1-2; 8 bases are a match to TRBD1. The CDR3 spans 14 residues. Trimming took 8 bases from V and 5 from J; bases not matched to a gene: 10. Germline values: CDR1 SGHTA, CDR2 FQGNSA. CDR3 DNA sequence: TGTGCCAGCGGAGACAGGGGACAAGGATATGGCTACACCTTC. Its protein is CASGDRGQGYGYTF.

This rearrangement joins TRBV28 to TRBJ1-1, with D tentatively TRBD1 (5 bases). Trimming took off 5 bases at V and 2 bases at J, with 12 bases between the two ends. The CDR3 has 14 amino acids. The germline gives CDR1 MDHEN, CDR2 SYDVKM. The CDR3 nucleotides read TGTGCCAGCAGTACAGGCATAGGAAACACTGAAGCTTTCTTT. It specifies CASSTGIGNTEAFF.

CDR3 region: CASSSRTGANTEAFF. CDR3 in DNA: TGCGCCAGCAGCTCAAGGACAGGCGCGAACACTGAAGCTTTCTTT. The V gene is TRBV5-1, the J gene TRBJ1-1, with 7 bases matching TRBD1. Germline assignment: CDR1 SGHRS and CDR2 YFSETQ. The V gene end was trimmed by 3 bases and the J gene end by 1 base; junction bases not matched to a gene: 6. This CDR3 comprises 15 residues.

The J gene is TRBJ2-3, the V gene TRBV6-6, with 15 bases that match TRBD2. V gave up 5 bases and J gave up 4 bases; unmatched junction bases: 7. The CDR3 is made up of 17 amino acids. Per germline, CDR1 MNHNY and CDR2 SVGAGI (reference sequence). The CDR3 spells CASSRGTSGGSPDTQYF. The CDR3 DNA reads TGTGCCAGCAGTCGTGGGACTAGCGGGGGGAGCCCAGATACGCAGTATTTT.

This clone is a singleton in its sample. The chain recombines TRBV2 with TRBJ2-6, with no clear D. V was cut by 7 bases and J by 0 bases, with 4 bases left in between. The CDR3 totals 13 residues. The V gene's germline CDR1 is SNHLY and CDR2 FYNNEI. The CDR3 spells CASIFSGANVLTF. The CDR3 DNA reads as TGTGCCAGCATTTTCTCTGGGGCCAACGTCCTGACTTTC.

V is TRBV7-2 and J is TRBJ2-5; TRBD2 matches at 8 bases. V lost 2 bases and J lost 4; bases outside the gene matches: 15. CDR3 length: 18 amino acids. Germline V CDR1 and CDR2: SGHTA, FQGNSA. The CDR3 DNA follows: TGTGCCAGCAGCTTATTCGCCGTCGGGGGGGCCTTTACAGAGACCCAGTACTTC. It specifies CASSLFAVGGAFTETQYF.

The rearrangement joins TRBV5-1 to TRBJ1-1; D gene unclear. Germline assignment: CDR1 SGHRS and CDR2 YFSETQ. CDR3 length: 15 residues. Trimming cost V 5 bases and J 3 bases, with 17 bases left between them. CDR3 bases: TGCGCCAGCAGTTACTCCGGGCCTTGGGACACTGAAGCTTTCTTT. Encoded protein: CASSYSGPWDTEAFF.

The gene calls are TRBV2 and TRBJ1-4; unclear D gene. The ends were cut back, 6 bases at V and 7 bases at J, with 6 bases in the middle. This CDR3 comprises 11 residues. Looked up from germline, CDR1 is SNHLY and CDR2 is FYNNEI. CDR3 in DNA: TGTGCCAGCAGCCCAGCTGAAAAACTGTTTTTT. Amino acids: CASSPAEKLFF.

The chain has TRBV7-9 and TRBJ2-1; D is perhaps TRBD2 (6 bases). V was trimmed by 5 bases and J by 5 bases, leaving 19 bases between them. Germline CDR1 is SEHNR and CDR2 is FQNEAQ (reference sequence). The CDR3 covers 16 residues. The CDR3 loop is CASSTSRGTSHNEQFF. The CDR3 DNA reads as TGTGCCAGCAGCACTAGCCGCGGAACCTCTCACAATGAGCAGTTCTTC.

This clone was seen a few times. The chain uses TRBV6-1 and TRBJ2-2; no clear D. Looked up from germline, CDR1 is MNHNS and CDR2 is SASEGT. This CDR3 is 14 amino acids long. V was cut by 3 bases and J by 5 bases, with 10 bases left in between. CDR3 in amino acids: CASSEVRSTGELFF. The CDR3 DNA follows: TGTGCCAGCAGTGAGGTCAGGTCGACCGGGGAGCTGTTTTTT.

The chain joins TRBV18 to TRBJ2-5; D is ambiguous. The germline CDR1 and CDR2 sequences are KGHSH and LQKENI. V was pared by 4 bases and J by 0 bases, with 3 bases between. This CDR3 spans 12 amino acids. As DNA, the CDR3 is TGTGCCAGCTCACAGTACCAAGAGACCCAGTACTTC. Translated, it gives CASSQYQETQYF.

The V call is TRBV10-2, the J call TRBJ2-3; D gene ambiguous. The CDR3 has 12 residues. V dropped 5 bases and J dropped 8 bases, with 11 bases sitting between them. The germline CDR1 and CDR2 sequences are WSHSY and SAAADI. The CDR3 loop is CASSYLGGTQYF. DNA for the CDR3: TGCGCCAGCAGTTACCTTGGTGGTACGCAGTATTTT.

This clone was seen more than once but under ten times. The CDR3 sequence: CASSKVERINQPQHF. The CDR3 nucleotides are TGTGCCAGCAGCAAAGTTGAACGGATAAATCAGCCCCAGCATTTT. The genes are TRBV21-1 and TRBJ1-5. TRBV21-1 is recorded as a pseudogene. The CDR3 length is 15 residues.

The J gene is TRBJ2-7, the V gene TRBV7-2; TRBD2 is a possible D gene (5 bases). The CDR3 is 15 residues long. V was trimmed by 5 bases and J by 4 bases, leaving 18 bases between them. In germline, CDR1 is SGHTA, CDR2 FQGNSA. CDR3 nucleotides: TGTGCCAGCAGCCTAGGCCCCGGGGAACTATACGAGCAGTACGTC. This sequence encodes CASSLGPGELYEQYV.